The TCR beta chain under discussion was sequenced for a study of T and B cells in COVID-19 patients. In its sample, this clonotype was seen many times. Multiplex PCR with BIOMED2 TRB-A/B primer pools amplified TRB rearrangements. TCRdb re-called the multiplex PCR reads through MiXCR, storing one row per CDR3 protein. The profile covers over 7,000 distinct CDR3 sequences, with 20% to 25% appearing a single time and approximately 4% taken by the ten largest. TRB was amplified from around 250-500 ng of blood genomic DNA. The CDR3 extends over 14 amino acids. Germline CDR1 is LNHDA and CDR2 is SQIVND (reference sequence). Trimming removed 5 bases at V and 9 bases at J, with 14 bases between.

This TCR derives from a human donor who had recovered from COVID-19. The chain links TRBV19 to TRBJ1-6, with a weak D call TRBD1 (5 bases). The sample consisted of blood. The CDR3: CASSSTGRISPLHF. DNA of the CDR3: TGTGCCAGTAGTTCCACGGGGCGAATTTCACCCCTCCACTTT.